Below, 15 T cell receptor beta chains from the same sample are listed, as sequenced in a study of Ad26.COV2.S vaccination and SARS-CoV-2 variants. Here immunoSEQ multiplex PCR was the method, and the copy in TCRdb shows in-frame clones only, minus some. The data contain about 350,000 clones, about 88% of them singletons. As for treatment: around 19 received Ad26.COV2.S at low or high dose, single or two shots; several received placebo; per-sample allocation not given. Each sample was drawn 63 days after the first injection (of vaccine or placebo). This material consisted of peripheral blood, taken in a trial of Ad26.COV2.S vaccine versus placebo. The receptors were sampled from a person aged 18-65 years who received the Ad26.COV2.S COVID-19 vaccine or a placebo.

This clone was seen a single time. This chain joins TRBV12-3 or TRBV12-4 and TRBJ1-5, with a weak D call TRBD1 (5 bases). The CDR3 has 13 residues. The V gene lost 5 bases and the J gene lost 11 bases, with 16 bases spanning the gap. The CDR3 region is CASSPDQGSAQHF. Here the CDR3 DNA reads TGTGCCAGCAGTCCTGACCAGGGTTCAGCCCAGCATTTT.

The chain carries TRBV18 and TRBJ1-4, with 7 bases identical to TRBD1. V lost 3 bases, J lost 7 bases, and 5 bases stayed unmatched. Germline assignment: CDR1 KGHSH and CDR2 LQKENI. This CDR3 has 14 amino acids. The CDR3 DNA sequence: TGTGCCAGCTCACCCCCGGGACAGTCTGAAAAACTGTTTTTT. Its translation is CASSPPGQSEKLFF.

The genes are TRBV9 and TRBJ2-5; tentative D call: TRBD2 (5 bases). The germline V and J ends were trimmed by 0 bases and 5 bases, with 14 bases remaining between them. Per the germline V gene, CDR1 is SGDLS and CDR2 is YYNGEE. This CDR3 region has 15 residues. This CDR3 reads CASSVEGWERETQYF. Written as DNA, the CDR3 is TGTGCCAGCAGCGTAGAAGGGTGGGAGCGTGAGACCCAGTACTTC.

V usage is TRBV9 and J usage is TRBJ2-6, with D perhaps matching TRBD2 (5 bases). The length of the CDR3 is 21 residues. V was clipped by 4 bases and J by 1 base, with 27 bases between them. Germline CDR1 is SGDLS and CDR2 is YYNGEE. In nucleotides, the CDR3 is TGTGCCAGCAGCCAAAAGAGAGGGTCGAACAGAACCTATTCTGGGGCCAACGTCCTGACTTTC. This encodes CASSQKRGSNRTYSGANVLTF.

The gene calls are TRBV7-3 and TRBJ1-2, with D possibly being TRBD1 (6 bases). The CDR3 is 13 residues long. Trimming left V 1 base short and J 6 bases short, with 9 bases between. CDR1 and CDR2 (germline): SGHTA, FQGTGA. DNA of the CDR3: TGTGCCAGCAGCTTAAACAGGGTCGATGGCTACACCTTC. Protein: CASSLNRVDGYTF.

This rearrangement joins TRBV7-2 to TRBJ1-5; 9 nucleotides agree with TRBD1. There are 15 residues in the CDR3. V was pared by 6 bases and J by 6 bases, with 9 bases of the junction left unmatched. The germline CDR1 and CDR2 sequences are SGHTA and FQGNSA. CDR3 DNA: TGTGCCAGCAGGACACAGGGGGCGCGCGGTCAGCCCCAGCATTTT. Its translation is CASRTQGARGQPQHF.

This sequence joins TRBV7-2 and TRBJ2-5; D not resolved. V shed 4 bases and J shed 5 bases, with 11 bases lying between them. Per the germline V gene, CDR1 is SGHTA and CDR2 is FQGNSA. The CDR3 contains 13 residues. The CDR3 region is CASSSMSAETQYF. CDR3 sequence (DNA): TGTGCCAGCAGCTCGATGTCGGCGGAGACCCAGTACTTC.

The CDR3: CASSRGGATYNEQFF. Here the CDR3 DNA reads TGCGCCAGCAGCCGCGGGGGGGCTACCTACAATGAGCAGTTCTTC. The V gene is TRBV5-1, the J gene TRBJ2-1; 9 nucleotides align to TRBD2. J was trimmed by 2 bases and V by 4 bases; bases with no gene match: 4. Germline CDR1 SGHRS, CDR2 YFSETQ. The length of the CDR3 is 15 residues. Complete variable domain (other parts from reference TRBV5-1 and TRBJ2-1): KAGVTQTPRYLIKTRGQQVTLSCSPISGHRSVSWYQQTPGQGLQFLFEYFSETQRNKGNFPGRFSGRQFSNSRSEMNVSTLELGDSALYLCASSRGGATYNEQFFGPGTRLTVL.

The chain links TRBV10-3 to TRBJ2-7, with D unclear. CDR1 and CDR2 (germline): ENHRY, SYGVKD. V was pared by 8 bases and J by 2 bases, with 7 bases between. This CDR3 contains 11 residues. The CDR3 nucleotides are TGTGCCATCTCCGCCACCTACGAGCAGTACTTC. It encodes CAISATYEQYF.

The sample holds a few counts of this clone. J is TRBJ1-5 and V is TRBV6-5, with D possibly TRBD1 on 5 matching bases. This CDR3 is built from 15 residues. Germline V CDR1 and CDR2: MNHEY, SVGAGI. The germline V and J ends were trimmed by 0 bases and 7 bases, with 13 bases remaining between them. CDR3 loop: CASSYSGRDQQPQHF. The CDR3, as DNA: TGTGCCAGCAGTTACTCGGGCAGGGACCAACAGCCCCAGCATTTT.

The V and J genes are TRBV10-3 and TRBJ2-1; D possibly corresponds to TRBD2 (6 bases). V lost 7 bases to trimming and J lost 4 bases, with 11 bases between them. Looked up from germline, CDR1 is ENHRY and CDR2 is SYGVKD. The CDR3 runs 13 residues. The CDR3 loop is CAINPGTYNEQFF. The CDR3 DNA reads TGTGCCATCAATCCAGGGACTTACAATGAGCAGTTCTTC.

V usage is TRBV4-3 and J usage is TRBJ2-3; D is unresolved. This CDR3 is 15 amino acids long. Trimming removed 4 bases at V and 6 bases at J, with 17 bases between. Germline CDR1 reads LGHNA; CDR2 reads YSLEER. CDR3 DNA sequence: TGCGCCAGCAGCCTTCGAAACCAGCTCAAGGATACGCAGTATTTT. Translating it yields CASSLRNQLKDTQYF.

The chain carries TRBV6-5 and TRBJ2-5, with a tentative D call TRBD1 (6 bases). Trimming pared 7 bases from V and 0 bases from J, leaving 12 bases between. Germline CDR1 is MNHEY and CDR2 is SVGAGI. This CDR3 contains 14 residues. The CDR3 DNA sequence: TGTGCCAGCAACGGGTGGGACAACCAAGAGACCCAGTACTTC. Its protein product is CASNGWDNQETQYF.

This rearrangement joins TRBV7-2 to TRBJ2-1, with D uncertain. Germline CDR1 reads SGHTA; CDR2 reads FQGNSA. Trimming cost V 5 bases and J 4 bases, with 15 bases left between them. This CDR3 is 15 amino acids long. The CDR3 spells CASSPETWRYNEQFF. The CDR3 bases are TGTGCCAGCAGCCCCGAGACTTGGCGTTACAATGAGCAGTTCTTC.

V is TRBV3-1 (or the pseudogene TRBV3-2) and J is TRBJ1-4; 9 positions match TRBD1. J lost 10 bases, V lost 1 base, and 4 bases had no gene match. The germline gives CDR1 LGHDT, CDR2 YNNKEL (reference sequence). This CDR3 has 14 amino acids. This CDR3 is CASSQGGTGLKLFF. CDR3 nucleotides: TGTGCCAGCAGCCAAGGCGGGACAGGGCTAAAACTGTTTTTT.